The 13 T cell receptor beta chains below come from one sample, sequenced in a study of beta chain features in type 1 diabetes. The investigators reverse transcribed all of the isolated RNA, so they sequenced expressed TCRB transcripts. TCRdb's copy holds only in-frame clones and misses some; the assay was immunoSEQ multiplex PCR. The sample lists about 180,000 clones, about an eighth occurring once. The sequenced sample consisted of central memory CD4+ T cells from blood. The receptors were gathered from a woman under 30 in good health.

The rearrangement uses TRBV25-1 and TRBJ1-2; D not certain. The CDR3 runs 14 residues. Looked up from germline, CDR1 is MGHDK and CDR2 is SYGVNS. Trimming cost V 5 bases and J 3 bases, with 13 bases left between them. The CDR3 sequence is CASSSTTRYYGYTF. Written as DNA, the CDR3 is TGTGCCAGCAGTTCGACAACCCGATACTATGGCTACACCTTC.

This clone showed up just a few times. The J gene is TRBJ2-4, the V gene TRBV6-5, with 9 bases matching TRBD2. The V gene's germline CDR1 is MNHEY and CDR2 SVGAGI. This CDR3 spans 14 amino acids. The V gene end was trimmed by 9 bases and the J gene end by 1 base; junction bases not matched to a gene: 4. CDR3 residues: CASHSGSAKNIQYF. The DNA of the CDR3 is TGTGCCAGTCATAGCGGGAGCGCCAAAAACATTCAGTACTTC.

As to this clone: Germline is not matched at one junction end, which may reflect a read error. The CDR3 DNA reads TGTGCCATCAGTGAGTCCGAGGGCACTGAAGCTTTCTTT. Translation: CAISESEGTEAFF. This chain joins TRBV6-6 and TRBJ1-1; the D is unclear. Germline V gene lookup returns CDR1 MNHNY and CDR2 SVGAGI (reference sequence). CDR3 length: 13 amino acids.

At least ten counts were recorded for this clone. The J gene is TRBJ2-2, the V gene TRBV6-5, with unresolved D. Trimming took off 6 bases at V and 3 bases at J, with 11 bases between the two ends. The germline V gene encodes CDR1 MNHEY and CDR2 SVGAGI. This CDR3 contains 14 residues. The CDR3 DNA sequence: TGTGCCAGCAGAGCCCCGTCGTACACCGGGGAGCTGTTTTTT. Residues: CASRAPSYTGELFF.

This clone was seen many times. The chain is built from TRBV7-9 and TRBJ2-7, with D possibly TRBD1 on 5 matching bases. V lost 5 bases, J lost 2 bases, and 10 bases lay in between. This CDR3 is 13 amino acids long. Germline CDR1 reads SEHNR; CDR2 reads FQNEAQ (reference sequence). The CDR3 DNA is TGTGCCAGCAGCCCCAAGGGGCCCTACGAGCAGTACTTC. Translated, it gives CASSPKGPYEQYF.

The V call is TRBV4-2, the J call TRBJ1-4; 7 nucleotides line up with TRBD1. The V gene end was trimmed by 4 bases and the J gene end by 3 bases; junction bases not matched to a gene: 8. CDR3 length: 16 amino acids. Germline loops: CDR1 LGHNA, CDR2 YNFKEQ. The CDR3 spells CASSRNRQGSNEKLFF. CDR3 DNA: TGTGCCAGCAGCCGGAACAGACAGGGTTCTAATGAAAAACTGTTTTTT.

The chain has TRBV28 and TRBJ2-3; 8 bases align to TRBD2. The CDR3 totals 16 residues. V shed 5 bases, J shed 1 base, and the junction held 8 bases outside the gene matches. Germline CDR1 and CDR2: MDHEN and SYDVKM. The CDR3 sequence is CASSRLRAGGTDTQYF. The CDR3 coding sequence is TGTGCCAGCAGTCGACTTAGAGCGGGGGGCACAGATACGCAGTATTTT.

There are many counts of this clone. The chain links TRBV4-3 to TRBJ2-7, with D perhaps matching TRBD2 (5 bases). The germline gives CDR1 LGHNA, CDR2 YSLEER. The length of the CDR3 is 15 residues. Between the trimmed V and J ends, which lost 5 bases and 2 bases, there was a span of 16 bases. CDR3 residues: CASSSNRADTYEQYF. The CDR3 DNA sequence: TGCGCCAGCAGCTCGAATCGAGCGGATACCTACGAGCAGTACTTC.

The table lists this clone with a few counts. The chain couples TRBV30 to TRBJ2-5; 8 bases map to TRBD1. The CDR3 covers 16 residues. The J segment lost 6 bases and the V segment lost 5 bases, leaving 17 bases of the junction unmatched. The germline gives CDR1 GTSNPN, CDR2 SVGIG (reference sequence). CDR3 nucleotides: TGTGCCTGGGGACCCCCATCCCGGGACAGGAGTCAGACCCAGTACTTC. Translation gives CAWGPPSRDRSQTQYF.

On this clone itself: The same CDR3 arises from other DNA sequences in this sample as well. The chain couples TRBV27 to TRBJ2-1, with 9 bases that match TRBD2. There are 15 residues in the CDR3. The V and J ends lost 4 bases and 3 bases, in that order; junction bases with no gene match: 4. CDR1 MNHEY and CDR2 SMNVEV come from the germline V gene (reference sequence). This CDR3 is CASSSSSGIYNEQFF. The CDR3 nucleotides are TGTGCCAGCAGTTCCTCTAGCGGGATCTACAATGAGCAGTTCTTC.

This chain uses TRBV7-3 with TRBJ1-2, with D perhaps TRBD1 (6 bases). Trimming removed 3 bases from V and 8 bases from J, with 10 bases in between. Germline CDR1 is SGHTA and CDR2 is FQGTGA. The CDR3 spans 12 residues. As DNA, the CDR3 is TGTGCCAGCAGCTTTCACAGGGAGGGCTACACCTTC. Its protein product is CASSFHREGYTF.

This clone showed up just a few times. The rearrangement uses TRBV30 and TRBJ2-7; D might be TRBD1 (5 bases). The CDR3 sequence is 13 residues long. Germline lookup yields CDR1 GTSNPN and CDR2 SVGIG (reference sequence). The ends were cut back, 1 base at V and 2 bases at J, with 9 bases in the middle. CDR3 region: CAWSGQFPYEQYF. DNA of the CDR3: TGTGCCTGGAGTGGACAGTTTCCCTACGAGCAGTACTTC.

This clone turned up a few times. V and J are TRBV20-1 and TRBJ1-1; D unresolved. Germline CDR1 and CDR2: DFQATT and SNEGSKA (reference sequence). V lost 3 bases and J 7 bases, leaving 9 bases between the germline ends. There are 11 residues in the CDR3. CDR3 amino acids: CSASSGFEAFF. The DNA of the CDR3 is TGCAGTGCTAGCTCGGGATTTGAAGCTTTCTTT.